This T cell receptor (beta chain) was obtained from a study of T cell repertoires in cytomegalovirus infection. General study results and limits: Adding up the frequency of public TCR beta families identified people who carried CMV plus the relevant HLA. Dominant in the ex vivo response were TCR beta clonotypes restricted by HLA-C and specific for CMV.

In germline, CDR1 is SGHTA, CDR2 FQGTGA. The germline V and J ends were trimmed by 1 base and 7 bases, with 10 bases remaining between them. The CDR3 is 13 amino acids. TCRdb independently ran MiXCR on the reads; one entry per CDR3 protein. The table lists about 740,000 distinct CDR3 sequences, roughly 36% of them singletons, with 2.5% to 3.5% in the top ten. Notes on this clonotype: The antigen remains unidentified.

This TCR derives from a human donor in good health (CMV status not recorded). Some clones in this sample may be carry-over from other donors' samples. The specimen sequenced was PBMCs. The chain recombines TRBV7-3 with TRBJ1-1, with D uncertain. In nucleotides, the CDR3 is TGTGCCAGCAGCTTAATTAGAGATAGTGAAGCTTTCTTT. Its translation: CASSLIRDSEAFF. The whole variable domain, filled in from reference TRBV7-3 and TRBJ1-1, reads GAGVSQTPSNKVTEKGKYVELRCDPISGHTALYWYRQSLGQGPEFLIYFQGTGAADDSGLPNDRFFAVRPEGSVSTLKIQRTERGDSAVYLCASSLIRDSEAFFGQGTRLTVV.